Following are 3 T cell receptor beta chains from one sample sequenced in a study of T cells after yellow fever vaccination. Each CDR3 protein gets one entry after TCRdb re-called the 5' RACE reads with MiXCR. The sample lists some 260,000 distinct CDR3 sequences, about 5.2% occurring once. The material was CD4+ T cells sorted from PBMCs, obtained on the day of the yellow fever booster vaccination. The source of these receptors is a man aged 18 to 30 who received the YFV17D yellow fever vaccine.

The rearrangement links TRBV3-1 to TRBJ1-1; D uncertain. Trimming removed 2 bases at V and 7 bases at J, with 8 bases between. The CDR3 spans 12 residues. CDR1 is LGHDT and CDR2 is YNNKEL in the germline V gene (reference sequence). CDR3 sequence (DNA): TGTGCCAGCAGCCAAAGGAGAATTGAAGCTTTCTTT. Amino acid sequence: CASSQRRIEAFF.

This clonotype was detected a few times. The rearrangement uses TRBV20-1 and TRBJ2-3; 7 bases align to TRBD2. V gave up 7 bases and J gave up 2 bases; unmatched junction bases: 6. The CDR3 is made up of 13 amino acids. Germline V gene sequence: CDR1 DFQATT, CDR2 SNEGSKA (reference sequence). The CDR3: CSETRGSTDTQYF. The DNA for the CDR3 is TGCAGTGAAACGCGGGGGTCCACAGATACGCAGTATTTT.

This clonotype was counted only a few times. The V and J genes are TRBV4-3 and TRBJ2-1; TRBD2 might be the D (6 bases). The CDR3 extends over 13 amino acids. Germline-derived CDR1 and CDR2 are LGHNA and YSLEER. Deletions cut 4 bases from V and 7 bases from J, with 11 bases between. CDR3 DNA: TGCGCCAGCAGCCGTGGACTATCAAATGAGCAGTTCTTC. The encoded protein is CASSRGLSNEQFF.